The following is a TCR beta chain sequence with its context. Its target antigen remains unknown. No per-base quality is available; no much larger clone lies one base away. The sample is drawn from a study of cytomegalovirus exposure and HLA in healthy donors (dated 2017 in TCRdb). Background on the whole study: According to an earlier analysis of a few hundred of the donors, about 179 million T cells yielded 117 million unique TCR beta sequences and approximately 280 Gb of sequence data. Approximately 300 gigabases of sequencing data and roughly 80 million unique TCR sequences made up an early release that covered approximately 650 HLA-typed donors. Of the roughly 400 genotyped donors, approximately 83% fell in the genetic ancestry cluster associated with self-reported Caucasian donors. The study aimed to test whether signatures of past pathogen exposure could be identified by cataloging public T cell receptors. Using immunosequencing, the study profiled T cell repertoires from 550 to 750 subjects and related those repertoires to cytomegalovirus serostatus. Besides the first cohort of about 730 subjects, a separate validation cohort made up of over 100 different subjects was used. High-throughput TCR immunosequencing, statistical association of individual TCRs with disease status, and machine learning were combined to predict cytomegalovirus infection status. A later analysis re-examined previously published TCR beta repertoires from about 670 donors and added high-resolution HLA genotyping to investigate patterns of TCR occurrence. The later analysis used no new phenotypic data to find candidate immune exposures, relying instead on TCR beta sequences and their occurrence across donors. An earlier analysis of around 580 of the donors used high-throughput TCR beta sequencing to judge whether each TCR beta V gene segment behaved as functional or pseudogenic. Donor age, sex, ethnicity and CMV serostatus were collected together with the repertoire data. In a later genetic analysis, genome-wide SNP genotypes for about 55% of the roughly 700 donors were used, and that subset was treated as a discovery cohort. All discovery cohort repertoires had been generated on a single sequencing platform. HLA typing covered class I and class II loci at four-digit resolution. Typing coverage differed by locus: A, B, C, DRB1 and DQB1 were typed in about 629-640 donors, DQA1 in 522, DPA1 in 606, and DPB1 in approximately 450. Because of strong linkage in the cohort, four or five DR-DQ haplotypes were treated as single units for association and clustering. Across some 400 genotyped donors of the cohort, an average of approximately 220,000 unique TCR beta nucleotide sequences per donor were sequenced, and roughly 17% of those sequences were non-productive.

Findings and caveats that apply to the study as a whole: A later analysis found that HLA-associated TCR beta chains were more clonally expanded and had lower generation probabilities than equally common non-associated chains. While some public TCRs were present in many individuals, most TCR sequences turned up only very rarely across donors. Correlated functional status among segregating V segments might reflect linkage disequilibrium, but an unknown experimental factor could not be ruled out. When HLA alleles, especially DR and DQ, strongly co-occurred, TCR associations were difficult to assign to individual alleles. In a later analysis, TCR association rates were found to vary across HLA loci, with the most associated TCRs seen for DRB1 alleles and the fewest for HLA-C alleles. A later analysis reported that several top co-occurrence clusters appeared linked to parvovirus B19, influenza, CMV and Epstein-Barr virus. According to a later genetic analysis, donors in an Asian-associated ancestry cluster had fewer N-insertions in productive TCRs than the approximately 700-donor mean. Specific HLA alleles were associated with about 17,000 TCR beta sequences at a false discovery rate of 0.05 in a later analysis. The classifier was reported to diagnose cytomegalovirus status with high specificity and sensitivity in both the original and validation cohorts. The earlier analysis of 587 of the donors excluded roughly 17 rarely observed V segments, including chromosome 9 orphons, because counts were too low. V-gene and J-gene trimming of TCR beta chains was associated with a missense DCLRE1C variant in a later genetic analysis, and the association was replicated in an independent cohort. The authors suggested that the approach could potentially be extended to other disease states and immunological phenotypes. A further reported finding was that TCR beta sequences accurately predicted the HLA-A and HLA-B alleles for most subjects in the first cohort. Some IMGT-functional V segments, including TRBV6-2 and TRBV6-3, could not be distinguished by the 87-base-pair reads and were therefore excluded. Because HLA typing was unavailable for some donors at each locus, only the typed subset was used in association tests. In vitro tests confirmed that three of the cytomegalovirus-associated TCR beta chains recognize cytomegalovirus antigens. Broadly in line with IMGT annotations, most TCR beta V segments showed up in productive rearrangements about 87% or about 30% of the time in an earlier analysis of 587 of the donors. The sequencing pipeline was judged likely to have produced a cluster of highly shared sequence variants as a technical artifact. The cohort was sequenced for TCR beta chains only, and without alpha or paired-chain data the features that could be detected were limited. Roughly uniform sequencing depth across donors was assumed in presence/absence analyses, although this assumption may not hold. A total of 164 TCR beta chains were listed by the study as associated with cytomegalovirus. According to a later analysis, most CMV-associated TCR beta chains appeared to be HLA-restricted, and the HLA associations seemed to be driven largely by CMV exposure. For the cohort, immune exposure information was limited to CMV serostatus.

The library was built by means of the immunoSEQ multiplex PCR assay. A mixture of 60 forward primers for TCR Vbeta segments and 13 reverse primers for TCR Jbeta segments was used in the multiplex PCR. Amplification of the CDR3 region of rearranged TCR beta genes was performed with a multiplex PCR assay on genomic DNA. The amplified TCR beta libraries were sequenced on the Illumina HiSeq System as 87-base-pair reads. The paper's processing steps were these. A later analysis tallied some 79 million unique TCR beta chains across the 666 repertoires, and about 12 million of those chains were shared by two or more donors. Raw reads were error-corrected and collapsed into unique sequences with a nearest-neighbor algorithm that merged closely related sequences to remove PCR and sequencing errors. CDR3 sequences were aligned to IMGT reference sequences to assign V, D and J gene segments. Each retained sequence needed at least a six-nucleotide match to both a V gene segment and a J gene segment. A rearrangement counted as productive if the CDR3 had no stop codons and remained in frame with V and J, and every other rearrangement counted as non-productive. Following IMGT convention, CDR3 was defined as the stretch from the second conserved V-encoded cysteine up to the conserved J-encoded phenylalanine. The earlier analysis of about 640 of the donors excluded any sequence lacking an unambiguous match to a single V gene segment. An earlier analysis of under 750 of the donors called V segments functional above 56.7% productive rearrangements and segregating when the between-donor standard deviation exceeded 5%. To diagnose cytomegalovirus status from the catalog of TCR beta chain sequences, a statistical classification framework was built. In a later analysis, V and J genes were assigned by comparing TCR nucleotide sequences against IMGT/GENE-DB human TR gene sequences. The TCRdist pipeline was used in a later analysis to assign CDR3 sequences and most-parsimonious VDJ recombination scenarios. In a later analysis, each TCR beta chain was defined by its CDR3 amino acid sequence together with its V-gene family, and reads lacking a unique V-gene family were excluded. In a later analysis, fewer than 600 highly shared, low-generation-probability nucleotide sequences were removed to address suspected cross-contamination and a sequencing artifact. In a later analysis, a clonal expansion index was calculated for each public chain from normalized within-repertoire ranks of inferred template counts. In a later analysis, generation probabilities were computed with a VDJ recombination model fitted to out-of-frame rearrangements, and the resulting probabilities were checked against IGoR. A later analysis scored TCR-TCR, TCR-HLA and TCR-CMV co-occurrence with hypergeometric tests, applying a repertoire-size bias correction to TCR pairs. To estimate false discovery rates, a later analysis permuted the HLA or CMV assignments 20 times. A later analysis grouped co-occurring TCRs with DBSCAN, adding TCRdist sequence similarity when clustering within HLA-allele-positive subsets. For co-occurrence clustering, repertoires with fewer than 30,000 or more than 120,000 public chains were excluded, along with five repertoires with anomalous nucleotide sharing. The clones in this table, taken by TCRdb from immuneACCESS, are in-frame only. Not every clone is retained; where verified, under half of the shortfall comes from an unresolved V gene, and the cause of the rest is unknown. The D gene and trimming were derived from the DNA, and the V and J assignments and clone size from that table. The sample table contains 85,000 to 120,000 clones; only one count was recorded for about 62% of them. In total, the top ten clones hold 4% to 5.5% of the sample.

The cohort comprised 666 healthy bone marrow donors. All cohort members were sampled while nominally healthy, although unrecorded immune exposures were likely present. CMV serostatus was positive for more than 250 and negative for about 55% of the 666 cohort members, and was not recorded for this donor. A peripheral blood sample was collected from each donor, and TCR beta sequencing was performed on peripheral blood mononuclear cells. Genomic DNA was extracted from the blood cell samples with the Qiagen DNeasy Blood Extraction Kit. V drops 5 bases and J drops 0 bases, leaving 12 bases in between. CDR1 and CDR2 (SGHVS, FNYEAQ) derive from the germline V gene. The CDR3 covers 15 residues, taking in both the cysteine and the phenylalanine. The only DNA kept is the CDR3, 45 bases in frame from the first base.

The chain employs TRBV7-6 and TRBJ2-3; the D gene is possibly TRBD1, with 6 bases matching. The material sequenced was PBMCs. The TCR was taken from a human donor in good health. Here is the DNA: TGTGCCAGCAGCCGGGACATCTCTAGCACAGATACGCAGTATTTT. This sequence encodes CASSRDISSTDTQYF.